The present T cell receptor beta chain was sequenced within a study of cytomegalovirus exposure and HLA in healthy donors. On the study more broadly: Genotyping showed roughly 81% of fewer than 500 donors falling in the Caucasian-associated ancestry cluster.

PCR employed 60 Vbeta and 13 Jbeta primers. Assay used: immunoSEQ multiplex PCR; TCRdb lists only in-frame clones, some missing. Here the sample spans roughly 200,000 clones, about an eighth being singletons. V trimming: 1 base; J trimming: 2 bases; junction bases outside the gene matches: 9. CDR3 length: 17 residues. The germline V gene has CDR1 MNHNS and CDR2 SASEGT. As to this clone: What it binds is unknown.

Study results and limitations: In a later analysis, most CMV-associated TCR beta chains appeared HLA-restricted. A few chains linked to CMV were shown in vitro to be specific for CMV antigens.

This receptor was identified in a man aged 45-65 years in good health and CMV-seropositive. The rearrangement links TRBV6-1 to TRBJ2-3; 7 bases agree with TRBD2. The sample taken for sequencing was PBMCs. CDR3 protein: CASSEVREAGNTDTQYF. The CDR3 DNA reads TGTGCCAGCAGTGAAGTTCGGGAAGCGGGGAACACAGATACGCAGTATTTT.